This T cell receptor beta chain is from a study of CD8+CD57+ T cells in acquired aplastic anemia. The patients chosen for sequencing had shown expansion of CD8+CD57+ cells (detected by flow cytometry). The template for TCR beta VDJ and CDR3 sequence profiling was genomic DNA. TCRdb reanalysed the reads using MiXCR and keeps one entry per CDR3 protein. The sample has 270,000 or so distinct CDR3 sequences, around 82% seen once; the top ten hold approximately 40%. Concerning this clonotype itself: The junction differs from germline at one of its ends, possibly a read error.

This CDR3 is 14 amino acids long. The receptor's source is a human donor with aplastic anemia. V and J are TRBV12-3 or TRBV12-4 and TRBJ2-3; 10 bases match TRBD2. The sequenced material came from sorted CD4+, CD8+, or CD8+CD57+ T cells (not recorded which) from PBMCs. The chain's CDR3 is CASSFTGLASNEQF. CDR3 in DNA: TGTGCCAGCAGCTTTACGGGACTAGCGTCCAACGAGCAGTTT.